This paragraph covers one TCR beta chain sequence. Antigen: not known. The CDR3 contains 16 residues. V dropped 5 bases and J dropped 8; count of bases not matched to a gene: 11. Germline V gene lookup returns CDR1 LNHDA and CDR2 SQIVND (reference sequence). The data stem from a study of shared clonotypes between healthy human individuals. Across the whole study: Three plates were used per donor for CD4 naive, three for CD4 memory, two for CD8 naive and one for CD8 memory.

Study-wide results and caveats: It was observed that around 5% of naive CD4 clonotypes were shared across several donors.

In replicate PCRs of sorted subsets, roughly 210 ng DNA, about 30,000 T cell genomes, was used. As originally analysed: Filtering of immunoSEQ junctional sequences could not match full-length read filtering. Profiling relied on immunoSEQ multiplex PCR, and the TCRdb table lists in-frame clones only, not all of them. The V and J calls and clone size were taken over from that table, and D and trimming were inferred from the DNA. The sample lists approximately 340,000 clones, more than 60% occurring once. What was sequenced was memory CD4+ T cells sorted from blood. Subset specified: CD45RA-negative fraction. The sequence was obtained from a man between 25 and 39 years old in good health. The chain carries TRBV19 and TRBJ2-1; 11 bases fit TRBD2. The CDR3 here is CASSGRLAGSSDEQFF. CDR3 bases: TGTGCCAGTAGTGGGAGACTAGCGGGATCCTCAGATGAGCAGTTCTTC.